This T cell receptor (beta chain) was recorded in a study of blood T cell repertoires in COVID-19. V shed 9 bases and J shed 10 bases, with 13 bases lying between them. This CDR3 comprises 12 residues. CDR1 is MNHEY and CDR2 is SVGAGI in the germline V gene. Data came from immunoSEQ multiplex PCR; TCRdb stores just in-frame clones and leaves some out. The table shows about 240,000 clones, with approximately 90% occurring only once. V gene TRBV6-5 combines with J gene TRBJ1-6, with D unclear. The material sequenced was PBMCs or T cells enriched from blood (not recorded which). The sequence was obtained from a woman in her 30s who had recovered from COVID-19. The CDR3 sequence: CASTIPGSPLHF. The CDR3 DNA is TGTGCCAGTACAATCCCGGGGTCACCCCTCCACTTT.